This T cell receptor (beta chain) stems from a study of control samples from healthy donors and cancer patients. The CDR3 has 9 amino acids. Germline CDR1 reads DFQATT; CDR2 reads SNEGSKA (reference sequence). With 7 bases removed from V and 6 bases from J, the gap between germline ends came to 6 bases. Generated by immunoSEQ multiplex PCR, the TCRdb table keeps only in-frame clones and is missing some. Among some 90,000 clones listed, more than 85% were seen once. Material: blood. The chain recombines TRBV20-1 with TRBJ1-2; D unclear. The TCR sequence derives from a woman aged 25-40 years in good health. The CDR3 here is CSVMNGYTF. The DNA of the CDR3 is TGCAGTGTCATGAATGGCTACACCTTC.